These 27 T cell receptor beta chains share one sample of origin, sequenced in a study of blood T cell repertoires in COVID-19. This table comes from immunoSEQ multiplex PCR, and its TCRdb copy is limited to in-frame clones, with some not included. The sample lists 150,000 to 160,000 clones, less than 95% occurring once. Material: peripheral blood. These receptors were taken from a man aged 45-60 years with acute or convalescent COVID-19.

V is TRBV15 and J is TRBJ2-7; 8 positions match TRBD2. The germline V gene has CDR1 LNHNV and CDR2 YYDKDF (reference sequence). The CDR3 consists of 13 residues. V dropped 5 bases and J dropped 6; count of bases not matched to a gene: 6. For the CDR3, the DNA is TGTGCCACCAGCTTGCGGGGGGTCCCCGAGCAGTACTTC. Residues: CATSLRGVPEQYF.

This chain uses TRBV18 with TRBJ2-1, with 11 nucleotides matching TRBD2. CDR1 and CDR2 from the germline V gene are KGHSH and LQKENI. The CDR3 is 17 residues long. The V and J ends lost 0 bases and 7 bases, in that order; junction bases with no gene match: 8. Here the CDR3 DNA reads TGTGCCAGCTCACCACCGATACTAGCGGGAGTGCGGAATGAGCAGTTCTTC. Translating it yields CASSPPILAGVRNEQFF.

The chain links TRBV19 to TRBJ1-5; TRBD1 might be the D (6 bases). This CDR3 region has 14 residues. Germline CDR1 is LNHDA and CDR2 is SQIVND (reference sequence). V was clipped by 3 bases and J by 11 bases, with 17 bases between them. This chain's CDR3 is CASSMPRGNLAQHF. The CDR3 coding sequence is TGTGCCAGTAGTATGCCCAGGGGTAATCTTGCCCAGCATTTT.

The rearrangement links TRBV3-1 (or the pseudogene TRBV3-2) to TRBJ2-7; perhaps TRBD1 as D (5 bases). Between the trimmed V and J ends, which lost 0 bases and 5 bases, there was a span of 11 bases. Germline V gene data show CDR1 as LGHDT and CDR2 as YNNKEL (reference sequence). This CDR3 has 14 residues. The CDR3 sequence is CASSQDSGWNEQYF. The CDR3 DNA is TGTGCCAGCAGCCAAGATTCAGGGTGGAACGAGCAGTACTTC.

This chain uses TRBV15 with TRBJ1-1; a weak D match, TRBD1 (5 bases). The CDR3 loop spans 15 amino acids. Trimming took off 0 bases at V and 1 base at J, with 9 bases between the two ends. Germline assignment: CDR1 LNHNV and CDR2 YYDKDF (reference sequence). The DNA of the CDR3 is TGTGCCACCAGCAGAGATAAGCAGGGGAACACTGAAGCTTTCTTT. This gives the protein CATSRDKQGNTEAFF.

The chain couples TRBV19 to TRBJ1-1; possible D gene TRBD1, 5 bases. Trimming cost V 4 bases and J 0 bases, with 12 bases left between them. The germline V gene encodes CDR1 LNHDA and CDR2 SQIVND (reference sequence). CDR3 length equals 15 residues. The CDR3 sequence is CASSNWGTLNTEAFF. The CDR3 nucleotides read TGTGCCAGTAGTAATTGGGGCACATTGAACACTGAAGCTTTCTTT.

The V call is TRBV29-1, the J call TRBJ2-2; no clear D. This CDR3 contains 14 residues. Germline CDR1 is SQVTM and CDR2 is ANQGSEA. V shed 0 bases and J shed 2 bases, with 7 bases lying between them. CDR3 nucleotide sequence: TGCAGCGTTGAAGAGCAGATAAACACCGGGGAGCTGTTTTTT. Translation: CSVEEQINTGELFF.

In nucleotides, the CDR3 is TGTGCCAGCTCACCAGGGGAGGGGGGCCCCTACAATGAGCAGTTCTTC. Its translation is CASSPGEGGPYNEQFF. The gene calls are TRBV18 and TRBJ2-1, with D possibly being TRBD2 (7 bases). The CDR3 totals 16 residues. Trimming removed 2 bases at V and 2 bases at J, with 13 bases between. In germline, CDR1 is KGHSH, CDR2 LQKENI.

The chain is built from TRBV19 and TRBJ1-2; D call uncertain. This CDR3 has 14 residues. The germline gives CDR1 LNHDA, CDR2 SQIVND (reference sequence). The germline V and J ends were trimmed by 1 base and 7 bases, with 13 bases remaining between them. The CDR3 DNA reads as TGTGCCAGTAGTATAGCATCAAAACGGGGTGGCTACACCTTC. This encodes CASSIASKRGGYTF. The full variable domain, rest sourced from reference TRBV19 and TRBJ1-2, is DGGITQSPKYLFRKEGQNVTLSCEQNLNHDAMYWYRQDPGQGLRLIYYSQIVNDFQKGDIAEGYSVSREKKESFPLTVTSAQKNPTAFYLCASSIASKRGGYTFGSGTRLTVV.

The V and J genes are TRBV27 and TRBJ1-1; D is uncertain. From germline, CDR1 is MNHEY and CDR2 SMNVEV (reference sequence). V was cut by 8 bases and J by 1 base, with 11 bases left in between. The CDR3 covers 13 residues. The chain's CDR3 is CASSLRSNTEAFF. The CDR3 nucleotides are TGTGCCAGCTCCCTCCGGTCGAACACTGAAGCTTTCTTT.

The chain has TRBV28 and TRBJ2-4; tentative D call: TRBD1 (5 bases). There are 14 residues in the CDR3. V was pared by 8 bases and J by 14 bases, with 25 bases between. The V gene's germline CDR1 is MDHEN and CDR2 SYDVKM. The CDR3 DNA is TGTGCCAGCCTTTCCCCCGGCCGTCGACAGAAAAAGTACTTC. This codes for CASLSPGRRQKKYF. The full variable domain, in which reference TRBV28 and TRBJ2-4 provide the parts outside the CDR3, is DVKVTQSSRYLVKRTGEKVFLECVQDMDHENMFWYRQDPGLGLRLIYFSYDVKMKEKGDIPEGYSVSREKKERFSLILESASTNQTSMYLCASLSPGRRQKKYFGAGTRLSVL.

The chain joins TRBV28 to TRBJ1-6; D is unclear. This CDR3 has 16 amino acids. The germline V gene encodes CDR1 MDHEN and CDR2 SYDVKM. The CDR3 spells CAATLGGNSADSPLHF. CDR3 DNA: TGTGCAGCCACGCTGGGTGGCAACAGTGCAGATTCACCCCTCCACTTT.

V is TRBV25-1 and J is TRBJ2-3; TRBD1 might be the D (6 bases). The CDR3 is 14 residues long. Germline CDR1 and CDR2: MGHDK and SYGVNS. V shed 8 bases and J shed 1 base, with 13 bases lying between them. The CDR3 loop is CASSRGIGTDTQYF. CDR3 sequence (DNA): TGTGCCAGCTCAAGGGGGATCGGCACAGATACGCAGTATTTT.

The chain combines TRBV3-1 (or the pseudogene TRBV3-2) with TRBJ1-3; D is possibly TRBD1 (6 bases). This CDR3 has 15 amino acids. Trimming removed 1 base from V and 2 bases from J, with 9 bases in between. The V gene's germline CDR1 is LGHDT and CDR2 YNNKEL (reference sequence). The CDR3 loop reads CASSQGTGTGNTIYF. CDR3 sequence (DNA): TGTGCCAGCAGCCAAGGAACAGGGACTGGAAACACCATATATTTT.

J is TRBJ2-5 and V is TRBV11-2; TRBD2 agrees at 7 bases. Per germline, CDR1 SGHAT and CDR2 FQNNGV. The CDR3 is made up of 14 amino acids. Germline trimming cut 1 base from V and 4 bases from J; bases unmatched to any gene: 3. CDR3 nucleotides: TGTGCCAGCAGCTTAGGGGGGGGTAGAGAGACCCAGTACTTC. It yields the protein CASSLGGGRETQYF.

The rearrangement joins TRBV7-3 to TRBJ2-2; D unclear. Per the germline V gene, CDR1 is SGHTA and CDR2 is FQGTGA. The CDR3 spans 15 residues. Trimming cost V 2 bases and J 7 bases, with 14 bases left between them. CDR3 sequence (DNA): TGTGCCAGCAGCTTAGGGCCATCGCTCGGCGGGGAGCTGTTTTTT. It translates to CASSLGPSLGGELFF.

This clone came up once. The chain recombines TRBV9 with TRBJ2-5, with TRBD2 as a possible D gene (7 bases). The V end was cut by 4 bases, the J end by 9 bases, with 22 bases between. CDR1 SGDLS and CDR2 YYNGEE come from the germline V gene. This CDR3 is built from 15 residues. In DNA, the CDR3 is TGTGCCAGCAGCTCAAAAGCGGGACACTTAGCGCCCCAGTACTTC. This translates into CASSSKAGHLAPQYF.

The chain joins TRBV2 to TRBJ2-2, with TRBD2 identical over 11 bases. CDR3 size: 18 residues. V trimming: 3 bases; J trimming: 2 bases; junction bases outside the gene matches: 8. The germline V gene has CDR1 SNHLY and CDR2 FYNNEI. The CDR3 DNA reads TGTGCCAGCAGTGATTCGCTAGCGGGAGGACTTAACACCGGGGAGCTGTTTTTT. Encoded protein: CASSDSLAGGLNTGELFF.

The chain carries TRBV27 and TRBJ1-2, with TRBD1 as a possible D gene (5 bases). Trimming cost V 5 bases and J 6 bases, with 19 bases left between them. In germline, CDR1 is MNHEY, CDR2 SMNVEV (reference sequence). The CDR3 consists of 15 residues. In DNA, the CDR3 is TGTGCCAGCAGTCCATATGGGGGGAACTTTCATGGCTACACCTTC. It is translated as CASSPYGGNFHGYTF.

The chain combines TRBV5-4 with TRBJ2-6, with D unresolved. The CDR3 has 16 residues. Trimming cost V 4 bases and J 1 base, with 12 bases left between them. Germline V gives CDR1 SGHNT, CDR2 YYREEE (reference sequence). CDR3 region: CASSPGFGSGANVLTF. CDR3 DNA: TGTGCCAGCAGCCCTGGTTTCGGGTCTGGGGCCAACGTCCTGACTTTC.

The chain uses TRBV28 and TRBJ1-5, with no clear D. The CDR3 consists of 15 residues. CDR1 is MDHEN, CDR2 SYDVKM, per germline. V lost 3 bases, J lost 2 bases, and 11 bases lay in between. The CDR3 nucleotides read TGTGCCAGCAGTTTGGGTCGAGGAGGCAATCAGCCCCAGCATTTT. It translates to CASSLGRGGNQPQHF.

The V call is TRBV6-5, the J call TRBJ1-5, with TRBD1 matching 11 bases. CDR3 length equals 15 residues. V shed 6 bases and J 6 bases; nucleotides not matched to a gene: 7. Germline loops: CDR1 MNHEY, CDR2 SVGAGI. The CDR3 reads CASSRDRGSSQPQHF. The DNA of the CDR3 is TGTGCCAGCAGCCGGGACAGGGGGTCGTCTCAGCCCCAGCATTTT.

The genes are TRBV20-1 and TRBJ2-3; 13 bases are a match to TRBD2. The V gene's germline CDR1 is DFQATT and CDR2 SNEGSKA (reference sequence). CDR3 size: 15 residues. Germline trimming cut 3 bases from V and 4 bases from J; bases unmatched to any gene: 4. This CDR3 is CSASGLAGVSDTQYF. In nucleotides, the CDR3 is TGCAGTGCTAGTGGACTAGCGGGAGTTTCAGATACGCAGTATTTT.

The genes are TRBV5-8 and TRBJ2-3; maybe TRBD2 (7 bases). The V gene lost 6 bases and the J gene lost 1 base, with 12 bases spanning the gap. Germline V CDR1 and CDR2: SGHTS, YDEGEE. The CDR3 is 14 residues long. CDR3 loop: CASTNGGRTDTQYF. The CDR3 DNA sequence: TGTGCCAGCACCAACGGGGGGCGCACAGATACGCAGTATTTT.

This clone was seen only once. The V and J genes are TRBV7-2 and TRBJ2-1; 7 bases agree with TRBD2. The J segment lost 7 bases and the V segment lost 0 bases, leaving 9 bases of the junction unmatched. Germline loops: CDR1 SGHTA, CDR2 FQGNSA. The CDR3 contains 16 residues. For the CDR3, the DNA is TGTGCCAGCAGCTTAGCGCAGTCGGCTAGCGGTAATGAGCAGTTCTTC. Translated, it gives CASSLAQSASGNEQFF.

This rearrangement joins TRBV19 to TRBJ2-6; D is unclear. In germline, CDR1 is LNHDA, CDR2 SQIVND (reference sequence). CDR3 length: 15 residues. The V gene lost 7 bases and the J gene lost 5 bases, with 15 bases spanning the gap. CDR3: CASTPQLFWANVLTF. In DNA form, the CDR3 reads TGTGCCAGTACCCCGCAGTTGTTCTGGGCCAACGTCCTGACTTTC.

The chain couples TRBV6-2 or TRBV6-3 to TRBJ2-7; possible D gene TRBD1, 5 bases. V was pared by 4 bases and J by 2 bases, with 15 bases between. The germline V gene has CDR1 MNHEY and CDR2 SVGEGT. The CDR3 has 15 amino acids. The DNA for the CDR3 is TGTGCCAGCAGTTTGAAGGGGCTACTAACCTACGAGCAGTACTTC. Protein sequence: CASSLKGLLTYEQYF.